The clone carrying this T cell receptor (beta chain) occurred a few times. As yet, its antigen is unknown. These data come from a study of cytomegalovirus exposure and HLA in healthy donors. PCR primers comprised 60 Vbeta and 13 Jbeta primers. Original handling: Some 11 million shared chains were among the approximately 87 million unique TCR beta chains that a later analysis counted. The repertoire was sequenced with immunoSEQ multiplex PCR; TCRdb's copy has only in-frame clones and lacks some. Clone size and the V and J calls come from that table; the DNA yielded D and trimming. In the table there are about 120,000 clones, around 77% of which are singletons. Study-wide findings and caveats: Reportedly, a later analysis found an Asian-associated ancestry cluster had fewer N-insertions than the approximately 700-donor mean.

Trimming cost V 5 bases and J 1 base, with 13 bases left between them. The CDR3 has 15 residues. Germline V gene lookup returns CDR1 SEHNR and CDR2 FQNEAQ (reference sequence). The genes are TRBV7-9 and TRBJ2-3, with D possibly TRBD2 on 5 matching bases. The origin of this receptor is a man aged 45-65 years in good health and CMV-seropositive. Source material: PBMCs. The CDR3, as DNA: TGTGCCAGCAGCCGCACTAGTGGAGGCACAGATACGCAGTATTTT. It encodes CASSRTSGGTDTQYF.